Following are 25 T cell receptor beta chains from one sample sequenced in a study of cytomegalovirus exposure and HLA in healthy donors. PCR primers comprised 60 Vbeta and 13 Jbeta primers. TCRdb's copy holds only in-frame clones and misses some; the assay was immunoSEQ multiplex PCR. The table records 100,000 to 150,000 clones, about 71% of them present only once. Sequencing input: PBMCs. The receptors originated from a woman aged 55-70 years in good health and CMV-seropositive.

The chain carries TRBV5-6 and TRBJ1-1; a weak D match, TRBD1 (5 bases). CDR1 and CDR2 (germline): SGHDT, YYEEEE. The CDR3 runs 15 residues. V gave up 1 base and J gave up 3 bases, with 13 bases separating them. CDR3 loop: CASSLWPQGDTEAFF. The CDR3 DNA follows: TGTGCCAGCAGCTTGTGGCCTCAAGGGGACACTGAAGCTTTCTTT.

The rearrangement uses TRBV5-1 and TRBJ1-2, with D tentatively TRBD1 (6 bases). The CDR3 runs 13 residues. The V gene lost 6 bases and the J gene lost 4 bases, with 13 bases spanning the gap. Germline V gene lookup returns CDR1 SGHRS and CDR2 YFSETQ. The CDR3 bases are TGCGCCAGCACCATTGAACAGGGCTATGGCTACACCTTC. This encodes CASTIEQGYGYTF.

Only one count was recorded for this clone. This chain uses TRBV25-1 with TRBJ1-4, with 8 bases lining up with TRBD1. Germline CDR1 MGHDK, CDR2 SYGVNS. The CDR3 extends over 14 amino acids. V lost 7 bases to trimming and J lost 4 bases; unmatched junction nucleotides: 5. CDR3 in amino acids: CASTSTGVNEKLFF. The CDR3 nucleotides read TGTGCCAGCACATCGACAGGGGTTAATGAAAAACTGTTTTTT.

The gene calls are TRBV11-2 and TRBJ2-1, with a tentative D call TRBD2 (6 bases). CDR3 length: 12 residues. Trimming took 6 bases from V and 11 from J, leaving 14 bases between them. The V gene's germline CDR1 is SGHAT and CDR2 FQNNGV. In DNA, the CDR3 is TGTGCCAGCAGATTCACGGACTATCAGCAGTTCTTC. Its protein product is CASRFTDYQQFF. Full variable domain (rest looked up from reference TRBV11-2 and TRBJ2-1): EAGVAQSPRYKIIEKRQSVAFWCNPISGHATLYWYQQILGQGPKLLIQFQNNGVVDDSQLPKDRFSAERLKGVDSTLKIQPAKLEDSAVYLCASRFTDYQQFFGPGTRLTVL.

This chain connects TRBV27 to TRBJ1-5; no clear D. This CDR3 is 14 amino acids long. Germline V gene lookup returns CDR1 MNHEY and CDR2 SMNVEV (reference sequence). The V end was cut by 7 bases, the J end by 4 bases, with 14 bases between. As DNA, the CDR3 is TGTGCCAGCACGTCCGGGGTCGGAAATCAGCCCCAGCATTTT. This sequence encodes CASTSGVGNQPQHF.

The chain uses TRBV6-6 and TRBJ2-7; D gene uncertain. The germline gives CDR1 MNHNY, CDR2 SVGAGI (reference sequence). CDR3 size: 12 residues. V dropped 4 bases and J dropped 2 bases, with 6 bases sitting between them. The CDR3 protein is CASSSLTYEQYF. As DNA, the CDR3 is TGTGCCAGCAGTTCCCTTACCTACGAGCAGTACTTC.

V usage is TRBV10-3 and J usage is TRBJ2-7; a weak D match, TRBD1 (6 bases). The ends were cut back, 3 bases at V and 4 bases at J, with 7 bases in the middle. Germline CDR1 and CDR2: ENHRY and SYGVKD. This CDR3 is built from 12 residues. In DNA form, the CDR3 reads TGTGCCATCAGTGAACAGGGTTACGAGCAGTACTTC. Residues: CAISEQGYEQYF.

There are many counts of this clone. The chain links TRBV11-2 to TRBJ1-1, with TRBD1 matching 9 bases. In germline, CDR1 is SGHAT, CDR2 FQNNGV. The ends lost 8 bases at V and 0 bases at J; junction bases unmatched: 13. The CDR3 is made up of 17 amino acids. This CDR3 reads CASSQTGQGLMNTEAFF. In nucleotides, the CDR3 is TGTGCCAGCTCTCAAACGGGACAGGGATTAATGAACACTGAAGCTTTCTTT.

The V call is TRBV5-1, the J call TRBJ1-4; no clear D. V was trimmed by 4 bases and J by 4 bases, leaving 11 bases between them. Looked up from germline, CDR1 is SGHRS and CDR2 is YFSETQ. The CDR3 spans 14 residues. CDR3 amino acids: CASSADTYNEKLFF. The DNA of the CDR3 is TGCGCCAGCAGCGCCGACACCTATAATGAAAAACTGTTTTTT.

This clone was seen more than once but under ten times. The germline gene is not matched at one end of the junction; a read error may be the cause. This chain uses TRBV7-9 with TRBJ2-2; 12 nucleotides line up with TRBD2. The CDR3 totals 15 residues. Germline V CDR1 and CDR2: SEHNR, FQNEAQ (reference sequence). The CDR3 loop reads CASSLAGGPTGELFF. The CDR3 nucleotides read TGTGCCAGCAGCCTAGCGGGGGGGCCGACCGGGGAGCTGTTTTTT. The full variable domain, with the rest looked up from reference TRBV7-9 and TRBJ2-2, is DTGVSQNPRHKITKRGQNVTFRCDPISEHNRLYWYRQTLGQGPEFLTYFQNEAQLEKSRLLSDRFSAERPKGSFSTLEIQRTEQGDSAMYLCASSLAGGPTGELFFGEGSRLTVL.

V usage is TRBV7-2 and J usage is TRBJ1-1, with TRBD1 matching over 8 bases. J was trimmed by 2 bases and V by 5 bases; bases with no gene match: 7. Germline lookup yields CDR1 SGHTA and CDR2 FQGNSA. This CDR3 contains 15 residues. This chain's CDR3 is CASSPWTGQNTEAFF. CDR3 coding DNA: TGTGCCAGCAGCCCCTGGACAGGGCAAAACACTGAAGCTTTCTTT. Full variable domain (missing parts from reference TRBV7-2 and TRBJ1-1): GAGVSQSPSNKVTEKGKDVELRCDPISGHTALYWYRQSLGQGLEFLIYFQGNSAPDKSGLPSDRFSAERTGGSVSTLTIQRTQQEDSAVYLCASSPWTGQNTEAFFGQGTRLTVV.

The CDR3, as DNA: TGCGCCAGCAGCCAGGGGGCCTACTCTGGAAACACCATATATTTT. Translation: CASSQGAYSGNTIYF. V gene TRBV5-1 combines with J gene TRBJ1-3, with 8 bases identical to TRBD1. Germline V gene sequence: CDR1 SGHRS, CDR2 YFSETQ. The CDR3 spans 15 residues. The V segment lost 4 bases and the J segment 0 bases; nucleotides outside the gene matches: 3.

This chain connects TRBV5-1 to TRBJ2-3; the match to TRBD1 covers 7 bases. The ends lost 0 bases at V and 2 bases at J; junction bases unmatched: 3. This CDR3 is built from 15 residues. Germline CDR1 and CDR2: SGHRS and YFSETQ. The CDR3 reads CASSLEGQTTDTQYF. Written as DNA, the CDR3 is TGCGCCAGCAGCTTGGAGGGACAGACCACAGATACGCAGTATTTT.

The gene calls are TRBV6-5 and TRBJ1-1; tentatively, D is TRBD1 (5 bases). V was clipped by 7 bases and J by 4 bases, with 16 bases between them. Germline CDR1 MNHEY, CDR2 SVGAGI. CDR3 length: 14 amino acids. This CDR3 is CASTPDTLSTEAFF. Here the CDR3 DNA reads TGTGCCAGCACCCCGGACACCCTGAGCACTGAAGCTTTCTTT.

This clone was counted a single time. The rearrangement links TRBV10-3 to TRBJ1-5; D not resolved. Germline values: CDR1 ENHRY, CDR2 SYGVKD. There are 12 residues in the CDR3. Between the trimmed V and J ends, which lost 6 bases and 3 bases, there was a span of 6 bases. CDR3 bases: TGTGCCATCAGGGCAGACAATCAGCCCCAGCATTTT. Encoded protein: CAIRADNQPQHF.

This chain connects TRBV19 to TRBJ2-5; no clear D gene. The DNA matches TRBJ2-7 better at its end, which makes the J call doubtful. The CDR3 has 14 amino acids. CDR1 and CDR2 (germline): LNHDA, SQIVND (reference sequence). DNA for the CDR3: TGTGCCAGTAGTATGGTAGGTAGCTCCTACGAGCAGTACTTC. Protein sequence: CASSMVGSSYEQYF.

The rearrangement joins TRBV2 to TRBJ1-1, with 9 nucleotides matching TRBD1. CDR1 is SNHLY and CDR2 is FYNNEI in the germline V gene. The junction had 3 bases not matched to a gene; V was cut back by 6 bases and J by 4 bases. The CDR3 has 13 residues. CDR3 residues: CASSGQGITEAFF. CDR3 in DNA: TGTGCCAGCAGCGGACAGGGGATCACTGAAGCTTTCTTT.

V gene TRBV5-6 combines with J gene TRBJ2-2; D gene uncertain. The CDR3 spans 15 residues. V lost 2 bases, J lost 0 bases, and 8 bases lay in between. Per the germline V gene, CDR1 is SGHDT and CDR2 is YYEEEE. CDR3 loop: CASSFDIPNTGELFF. DNA of the CDR3: TGTGCCAGCAGCTTCGACATACCGAACACCGGGGAGCTGTTTTTT.

J is TRBJ1-1 and V is TRBV7-3; D possibly corresponds to TRBD1 (6 bases). The CDR3 covers 17 residues. Deletions cut 5 bases from V and 2 bases from J, with 21 bases between. CDR1 is SGHTA and CDR2 is FQGTGA in the germline V gene. This CDR3 is CASSTQGRAAGNTEAFF. CDR3 DNA sequence: TGTGCCAGCAGCACACAGGGCAGGGCGGCGGGTAACACTGAAGCTTTCTTT. Filled out from reference TRBV7-3 and TRBJ1-1, the complete variable domain reads GAGVSQTPSNKVTEKGKYVELRCDPISGHTALYWYRQSLGQGPEFLIYFQGTGAADDSGLPNDRFFAVRPEGSVSTLKIQRTERGDSAVYLCASSTQGRAAGNTEAFFGQGTRLTVV.

V is TRBV6-5 and J is TRBJ2-1, with 9 bases that match TRBD2. Germline values: CDR1 MNHEY, CDR2 SVGAGI. Trimming at V came to 4 bases and at J to 3 bases, leaving 1 base not matched to a gene. The CDR3 has 14 residues. The chain's CDR3 is CASSSSGVYNEQFF. The CDR3 DNA follows: TGTGCCAGCAGTTCTAGCGGGGTCTACAATGAGCAGTTCTTC.

The genes are TRBV7-6 and TRBJ2-3; D is possibly TRBD2 (5 bases). V lost 5 bases and J lost 5, with 20 bases in between. This CDR3 comprises 16 residues. The V gene's germline CDR1 is SGHVS and CDR2 FNYEAQ. The chain's CDR3 is CASSPRIATAGDTQYF. Here the CDR3 DNA reads TGTGCCAGCAGCCCCCGGATAGCTACTGCGGGAGATACGCAGTATTTT.

This clone was recorded only once. Other DNA sequences in the same sample also yield this CDR3. The gene calls are TRBV15 and TRBJ2-7, with 9 nucleotides matching TRBD1. The J segment lost 2 bases and the V segment lost 3 bases, leaving 2 bases of the junction unmatched. Germline V gives CDR1 LNHNV, CDR2 YYDKDF (reference sequence). The length of the CDR3 is 14 residues. The CDR3 DNA is TGTGCCACCAGCAGGGACAGGGGCCCCTACGAGCAGTACTTC. It encodes CATSRDRGPYEQYF.

This clone was detected only a few times. The chain is built from TRBV10-3 and TRBJ1-5, with 9 positions matching TRBD1. V lost 10 bases, J lost 3 bases, and 7 bases stayed unmatched. Germline loops: CDR1 ENHRY, CDR2 SYGVKD. CDR3 length equals 14 residues. The CDR3 protein is CATRDRVVNQPQHF. DNA for the CDR3: TGTGCCACCCGGGACAGGGTAGTCAATCAGCCCCAGCATTTT.

V usage is TRBV6-5 and J usage is TRBJ2-5; the match to TRBD1 covers 8 bases. Gene TRBJ2-7 matches the end of the DNA better, so the J call may be wrong. CDR1 and CDR2 from the germline V gene are MNHEY and SVGAGI. The CDR3 length is 14 residues. The CDR3 reads CASSYAGGRYEQYF. CDR3 nucleotide sequence: TGTGCCAGCAGCTACGCAGGGGGCCGGTACGAGCAGTACTTC.

V is TRBV18 and J is TRBJ1-3, with D possibly being TRBD1 (6 bases). The V gene's germline CDR1 is KGHSH and CDR2 LQKENI. V dropped 0 bases and J dropped 6 bases, with 15 bases sitting between them. The CDR3 sequence is 16 residues long. The CDR3 loop reads CASSPPQQGYENTIYF. DNA of the CDR3: TGTGCCAGCTCACCACCGCAACAGGGTTATGAAAACACCATATATTTT.